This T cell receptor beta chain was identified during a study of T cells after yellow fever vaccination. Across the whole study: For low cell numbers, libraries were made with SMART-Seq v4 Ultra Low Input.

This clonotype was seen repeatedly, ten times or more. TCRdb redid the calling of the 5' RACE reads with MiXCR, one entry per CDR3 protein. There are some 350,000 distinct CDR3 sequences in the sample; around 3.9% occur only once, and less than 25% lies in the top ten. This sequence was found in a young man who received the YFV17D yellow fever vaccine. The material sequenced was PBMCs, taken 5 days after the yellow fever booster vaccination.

In nucleotides, the CDR3 is TGCGCCAGCAGCTTGGAGGCAGGGTGGACCGGGGAGCTGTTTTTT. Amino acid sequence: CASSLEAGWTGELFF. J is TRBJ2-2 and V is TRBV5-1, with D possibly being TRBD1 (5 bases). Trimming shortened V by 0 bases and J by 5 bases, and 11 bases separated the two germline ends. The CDR3 sequence is 15 residues long. CDR1 and CDR2 (germline): SGHRS, YFSETQ.